The T cell receptor beta chain described here comes from a study of molecular identifiers for immune sequencing clone quantification. General study results and limits: Clones above 20 RNA copies contained over 98% of effector molecules and under 1% of naive molecules. Barcode-sharing identical TCR molecules could underestimate highly expanded clone sizes.

TCRdb itself ran the PCR reads through MiXCR, one entry per CDR3 protein. The sample has under 650,000 distinct CDR3 sequences; just under 20% are singletons. This clonotype was picked up many times. Its antigen is currently unknown. After removal of 4 bases from V and 2 bases from J, the junction contained 7 bases not matched to a gene. This CDR3 region has 16 residues. Germline CDR1 is MNHEY and CDR2 is SVGEGT. Naive CD8 libraries came from approximately 20,000 to 980,000 sorted cells with 10%, 30% or 50% RNA. When naive CD8 T cells were sorted, they were gated as CD8+CD4-CCR7+CD45RA+. This chain links TRBV6-2 or TRBV6-3 with TRBJ2-5; 10 bases are a match to TRBD2. The sample comprised naive CD8+ T cells from blood, with Jurkat cell RNA spiked in. Specified subset: FACS-sorted CD8+CD4-CCR7+CD45RA+ naive T cells. This clonotype originated in a human donor in good health. Some libraries in this study had Jurkat cell RNA spiked in. The CDR3 DNA follows: TGTGCCAGCAGTTCCTATCTAGCGGGGGCACAAGAGACCCAGTACTTC. The encoded protein is CASSSYLAGAQETQYF.